The 31 T cell receptor beta chains presented below share a single source sample, sequenced in a study of tumor-infiltrating lymphocytes in primary liver carcinoma. RNA and DNA were co-extracted from approximately 20-30 mg of unsorted bulk tissue. TCR beta cDNA was reverse-transcribed from 500 ng of total RNA. The reaction used a constant-region primer and ProtoScript II reverse transcriptase. Libraries covering TCR beta were generated through three nested multiplex PCR rounds (using a slightly modified ARM-PCR). The opening two PCR rounds, ten to eleven cycles each, paired TRBV1-TRBV30 forward primers with a C-beta reverse primer. A single record per CDR3 protein comes from TCRdb applying MiXCR to the multiplex PCR reads. The table lists some 110,000 distinct CDR3 sequences, under 65% of them singletons. The specimen sequenced was liver tumor tissue from sampling region 3. Subset of the sample: tumor region T3, left-lateral pole. Receptor source: a woman in her sixties or seventies with primary liver carcinoma and hepatitis B virus infection.

CDR3 residues: CSVGSFRDRYRYF. CDR3 DNA: TGCAGCGTTGGATCGTTCCGGGACAGGTATCGGTACTTC. The V gene is TRBV29-1, the J gene TRBJ2-7, with 8 bases aligning to TRBD1. This CDR3 has 13 residues. The V segment lost 4 bases and the J segment 12 bases; nucleotides outside the gene matches: 14. CDR1 and CDR2 from the germline V gene are SQVTM and ANQGSEA.

In the case of this clonotype: At one end the junction does not follow the germline gene, possibly because of a read error. In DNA form, the CDR3 reads TGTGCCAGCAGTTTAGACGGCTACTCTGGAGACACCATATATTTT. Translation: CASSLDGYSGDTIYF. This chain connects TRBV11-2 to TRBJ1-3; D gene uncertain. CDR1 SGHAT and CDR2 FQNNGV come from the germline V gene. The CDR3 consists of 15 residues.

Concerning this clonotype itself: A clone one base away is much larger, so this may be a read error. The chain combines TRBV29-1 with TRBJ1-2, with no clear D. Germline values: CDR1 SQVTM, CDR2 ANQGSEA. The CDR3 spans 12 residues. Trimming removed 6 bases from V and 4 bases from J, with 12 bases in between. The DNA for the CDR3 is TGCAGCGTCAAGATAGGGCTCTATGGCTACACCTTC. It encodes CSVKIGLYGYTF.

As concerns this clonotype: One end of the junction does not line up with germline, which may come from a read error. The chain couples TRBV11-2 to TRBJ2-2; maybe TRBD2 (5 bases). Germline V gene sequence: CDR1 SGHAT, CDR2 FQNNGV. This CDR3 comprises 12 residues. CDR3 amino acids: CASSPGAGELSF. The CDR3 nucleotides read TGTGCCAGTAGCCCCGGCGCCGGGGAGCTGTCTTTT.

Relative to its sample, this clonotype is medium-sized. V usage is TRBV11-3 and J usage is TRBJ2-7, with a weak D call TRBD2 (6 bases). The CDR3 spans 15 residues. Germline assignment: CDR1 SGHNT and CDR2 YENEEA. The ends were cut back, 0 bases at V and 7 bases at J, with 16 bases in the middle. CDR3: CASSLEPGGAWEQYF. CDR3 DNA sequence: TGTGCCAGCAGCTTAGAACCGGGCGGGGCCTGGGAGCAGTACTTC.

The chain combines TRBV20-1 with TRBJ2-4; D unclear. From germline, CDR1 is DFQATT and CDR2 SNEGSKA (reference sequence). The V end was cut by 5 bases, the J end by 0 bases, with 5 bases between. The CDR3 sequence is 12 residues long. The CDR3 spells CSAVKAKNIQYF. CDR3 DNA: TGCAGTGCTGTAAAAGCCAAAAACATTCAGTACTTC.

The chain has TRBV6-1 and TRBJ2-5; D uncertain. CDR1 is MNHNS, CDR2 SASEGT, per germline. The CDR3 sequence is 13 residues long. Trimming removed 10 bases from V and 0 bases from J, with 12 bases in between. The CDR3 reads CATLAAHQETQYF. CDR3 in DNA: TGTGCCACCCTCGCAGCGCACCAAGAGACCCAGTACTTC.

Turning to this clonotype: This clone may be a read error of a much larger clone one base away. The V and J genes are TRBV12-3 or TRBV12-4 and TRBJ2-6; no clear D. The CDR3 totals 15 residues. CDR3 residues: CASGLVSTGANVLTF. The CDR3 region has the DNA TGTGCCAGCGGTTTAGTGTCAACTGGGGCCAACGTCCTGACTTTC.

The chain links TRBV11-2 to TRBJ1-1, with TRBD1 as a possible D gene (5 bases). Germline loops: CDR1 SGHAT, CDR2 FQNNGV. The CDR3 has 20 residues. V dropped 5 bases and J dropped 7 bases, with 35 bases sitting between them. Written as DNA, the CDR3 is TGTGCCAGCAGCCTACATCAACACGGACACCTTCGCTCTTGGGGCTATGAAGCTTTCTTT. Protein product: CASSLHQHGHLRSWGYEAFF.

Ten or more counts support this clonotype. This chain joins TRBV5-5 and TRBJ2-3, with a tentative D call TRBD2 (5 bases). Trimming took off 4 bases at V and 4 bases at J, with 25 bases between the two ends. This CDR3 comprises 18 residues. Per germline, CDR1 SGHKS and CDR2 YYEKEE (reference sequence). CDR3 sequence reads: CASSLGRGEPPAADTQYF. The CDR3 nucleotides are TGTGCCAGCAGCCTAGGGAGAGGAGAGCCCCCGGCGGCAGATACGCAGTATTTT.

Concerning this clonotype: A much larger clone lies one base from this, so it may be a read error. CDR3 bases: TGTGCCTGCAAAAAGGGTCCAGCAGGGGTAGAGACCCAGTACTTC. Its protein is CACKKGPAGVETQYF. The rearrangement joins TRBV7-9 to TRBJ2-5; the D gene is possibly TRBD1 (6 bases). The germline V gene encodes CDR1 SEHNR and CDR2 FQNEAQ (reference sequence). This CDR3 is 15 amino acids long. V dropped 11 bases and J dropped 4 bases, with 23 bases sitting between them.

Of note for this clonotype: In this CDR3 the conserved last residue, phenylalanine or tryptophan, is missing, so a read error is likely. The chain has TRBV5-4 and TRBJ1-1; D remains ambiguous. The germline V and J ends were trimmed by 0 bases and 5 bases, with 11 bases remaining between them. The CDR3 runs to 14 residues. The germline gives CDR1 SGHNT, CDR2 YYREEE (reference sequence). Written as DNA, the CDR3 is TGTGCCAGCAGCTTGGCCGGGGTGCGGACTGAAGCTTTCTCT. This codes for CASSLAGVRTEAFS.

Many counts were recorded for this clonotype. The gene calls are TRBV12-3 or TRBV12-4 and TRBJ2-2; the D call may be TRBD1 or TRBD2 (6 bases each). The CDR3 is made up of 15 amino acids. V lost 5 bases to trimming and J lost 4 bases, with 14 bases between them. The CDR3 coding sequence is TGTGCCAGCAGTGTTCGGAAGGGGGGCACCGGGGAGCTGTTTTTT. Translated, it gives CASSVRKGGTGELFF.

CDR3 amino acids: CASRGAGRETQYF. CDR3 bases: TGTGCCAGCAGGGGTGCGGGTAGGGAGACCCAGTACTTC. The chain combines TRBV28 with TRBJ2-5; TRBD2 might be the D (5 bases). There are 13 residues in the CDR3. V was clipped by 6 bases and J by 5 bases, with 13 bases between them. Germline V gene sequence: CDR1 MDHEN, CDR2 SYDVKM.

This clonotype was seen many times. The chain uses TRBV6-1 and TRBJ1-5; 8 bases align to TRBD1. This CDR3 region has 13 residues. V was pared by 10 bases and J by 4 bases, with 6 bases of the junction left unmatched. Germline V lookup: CDR1 MNHNS, CDR2 SASEGT. The DNA of the CDR3 is TGTGCCACCTTAACAGGGGGTAATCAGCCCCAGCATTTT. Its translation: CATLTGGNQPQHF.

For the CDR3, the DNA is TGTGCCAGCAACGAGGATAGGGTGCGAGCTTTCTTT. It yields the protein CASNEDRVRAFF. This chain joins TRBV11-3 and TRBJ1-1; no clear D gene. The germline V and J ends were trimmed by 7 bases and 10 bases, with 16 bases remaining between them. CDR3 size: 12 residues. The germline CDR1 and CDR2 sequences are SGHNT and YENEEA. Based on the CDR3 plus reference TRBV11-3 and TRBJ1-1, the full variable domain is EAGVVQSPRYKIIEKKQPVAFWCNPISGHNTLYWYLQNLGQGPELLIRYENEEAVDDSQLPKDRFSAERLKGVDSTLKIQPAELGDSAVYLCASNEDRVRAFFGQGTRLTVV.

This clonotype was counted once. The chain couples TRBV28 to TRBJ1-1; no reliable D call. Looked up from germline, CDR1 is MDHEN and CDR2 is SYDVKM. The CDR3 loop spans 15 amino acids. V shed 2 bases and J shed 1 base, with 11 bases lying between them. The CDR3 is CASSLLVAANTEAFF. The CDR3 nucleotides are TGTGCCAGCAGTTTACTTGTGGCGGCGAACACTGAAGCTTTCTTT.

Regarding this clonotype: A much larger clonotype is one base distant, so this may be a read error. The chain employs TRBV10-2 and TRBJ2-2, with TRBD2 identical over 8 bases. CDR1 is WSHSY, CDR2 SAAADI, per germline. The CDR3 contains 16 residues. CDR3: CASSEGSSGRTGEPFF. CDR3 DNA: TGCGCCAGCAGTGAGGGTTCCAGCGGGAGAACCGGGGAGCCGTTTTTT.

Worth noting for this clonotype: A read error is possible here, since a much larger clone lies one base away. The gene calls are TRBV10-1 and TRBJ2-1; either TRBD1 or TRBD2 may supply D (6 bases each). CDR1 and CDR2 (germline): WNHNN, SYGVQD (reference sequence). CDR3 size: 13 residues. Trimming shortened V by 4 bases and J by 7 bases, and 11 bases separated the two germline ends. The CDR3 sequence is CASSGGAKNEQFF. The CDR3 DNA sequence: TGCGCCAGCAGTGGGGGGGCAAAGAATGAGCAGTTCTTC.

This clonotype appeared once. One end of the junction fails to match germline, which may point to a read error. The rearrangement uses TRBV25-1 and TRBJ1-2; D is undetermined. CDR3 length: 14 amino acids. CDR1 and CDR2 from the germline V gene are MGHDK and SYGVNS. CDR3 loop: CASSEMEANYGYAF. The CDR3 DNA sequence: TGTGCCAGCAGTGAAATGGAAGCTAACTATGGCTACGCCTTC.

This clonotype came up a few times. The CDR3 carries no conserved terminal phenylalanine or tryptophan, so it likely arises from a read error. The chain carries TRBV12-3 or TRBV12-4 and TRBJ1-5; D unresolved. The CDR3 has 15 amino acids. CDR3 sequence: CASSLGRTENHPQHY. CDR3 in DNA: TGTGCCAGCAGTTTAGGTCGGACGGAAAATCATCCCCAGCATTAT.

As to this clonotype: The final CDR3 position lacks the conserved phenylalanine or tryptophan, pointing to a likely read error. This chain connects TRBV12-3 or TRBV12-4 to TRBJ1-1, with D perhaps matching TRBD1 (5 bases). Trimming removed 7 bases from V and 6 bases from J, with 12 bases in between. The CDR3 runs to 12 residues. The CDR3 sequence: CASTPGLAEAFS. In nucleotides, the CDR3 is TGTGCCAGCACCCCGGGGCTTGCTGAAGCTTTCTCT.

This chain's CDR3 is CASSRGYGWERAYNEQFF. CDR3 in DNA: TGTGCCAGCAGCCGCGGTTACGGATGGGAGAGAGCCTACAATGAGCAGTTCTTC. The chain has TRBV14 and TRBJ2-1; D is perhaps TRBD2 (5 bases). Trimming took 4 bases from V and 2 from J, leaving 21 bases between them. Germline V gene data show CDR1 as SGHDN and CDR2 as FVKESK. The CDR3 contains 18 residues.

This clonotype has ten or more counts. The rearrangement links TRBV7-8 to TRBJ1-2, with D perhaps TRBD1 (5 bases). V dropped 5 bases and J dropped 7 bases, with 17 bases sitting between them. The CDR3 loop spans 14 amino acids. Per germline, CDR1 SGHVS and CDR2 FQNEAQ. CDR3 residues: CASSPTGEAGGYTF. DNA of the CDR3: TGTGCCAGCAGCCCGACGGGGGAGGCGGGTGGCTACACCTTC.

Of note for this clonotype: A read error is likely, as this CDR3 ends without the conserved phenylalanine or tryptophan. Because the CDR3's place on the DNA is in doubt, the DNA is left out and the CDR3 is given as listed by TCRdb. The chain recombines TRBV29-1 with TRBJ2-7; TRBD1, the table's D call, was not compared with the DNA. Per the germline V gene, CDR1 is SQVTM and CDR2 is ANQGSEA. Including both end residues, the CDR3 is 15 amino acids long. CDR3 residues: CSAKEGDSYTCEQYL.

Of note for this clonotype: One end of the junction is discordant with germline, which a read error may explain. The chain has TRBV7-8 and TRBJ2-1; the D call may be TRBD1 or TRBD2 (8 bases each). Germline values: CDR1 SGHVS, CDR2 FQNEAQ. The CDR3 sequence is 16 residues long. The CDR3 bases are TGTGCCAGAAGCTTCGGGGGGGACAGGCGCTACAATGAGCAGTTCTTC. Translation gives CARSFGGDRRYNEQFF.

The genes are TRBV11-2 and TRBJ1-3; D is unresolved. Germline V CDR1 and CDR2: SGHAT, FQNNGV. This CDR3 comprises 14 residues. The CDR3 region has the DNA TGTATCAGCAGCTCAGGCCGGGGTGGAAACACCATATATTTT. Translating gives CISSSGRGGNTIYF.

Only one count was recorded for this clonotype. The rearrangement links TRBV29-1 to TRBJ2-3; 9 nucleotides line up with TRBD2. The ends lost 5 bases at V and 2 bases at J; junction bases unmatched: 14. The CDR3 contains 17 residues. In germline, CDR1 is SQVTM, CDR2 ANQGSEA. For the CDR3, the DNA is TGCAGCGTTCATCCGCGGGCGGGCGGGAGGGCCACAGATACGCAGTATTTT. Its protein is CSVHPRAGGRATDTQYF.

The chain links TRBV28 to TRBJ2-5; TRBD2 might be the D (6 bases). The germline V gene has CDR1 MDHEN and CDR2 SYDVKM. Trimming took off 6 bases at V and 0 bases at J, with 20 bases between the two ends. This CDR3 comprises 17 residues. The CDR3 region is CASRRTGGVQYQETQYF. Here the CDR3 DNA reads TGTGCCAGCAGAAGGACGGGCGGGGTACAGTACCAAGAGACCCAGTACTTC.

This rearrangement joins TRBV11-2 to TRBJ2-1; 9 bases align to TRBD2. The closer fit of TRBJ2-7 to the DNA end suggests the J call may be wrong. CDR1 is SGHAT, CDR2 FQNNGV, per germline. This CDR3 has 15 residues. The CDR3 sequence: CASSKRLAEHNEQYF. Written as DNA, the CDR3 is TGTGCCAGTAGTAAACGACTAGCGGAGCACAATGAGCAGTACTTC.

A note on this clonotype: Compared with germline, one end of the junction differs, possibly owing to a read error. The chain joins TRBV11-2 to TRBJ2-7, with 7 bases lining up with TRBD2. The CDR3 is made up of 16 amino acids. The germline V gene has CDR1 SGHAT and CDR2 FQNNGV. CDR3 sequence reads: CVSSSPGGIAGYERYF. The DNA for the CDR3 is TGTGTCAGCAGCTCCCCGGGTGGAATAGCGGGCTACGAGCGGTACTTC.